The rows below give T cell receptor beta chains drawn from one sample of a study of vaccination and CD4 T cells after COVID-19. These receptors have no identified antigens. A single record per CDR3 protein comes from TCRdb applying MiXCR to the PCR reads. Altogether more than 8,000 distinct CDR3 sequences are present, less than 60% being singletons, with the ten largest covering about half. The sample comprised CD4+ T cells from blood, cultured in vitro. All receptors derive from a human donor who had recovered from COVID-19. The CDR3 runs from the conserved cysteine through the conserved F or W. Each record gives: J gene, D gene, V gene, clone size, CDR3 DNA, CDR3 protein. D genes are given only for firm matches. Only some rows state a clone size, as once, few, many or a class for expanded clones.

TRBJ2-5 | . | TRBV7-8 | . | TGTGCCAGCAGCTCCGGGGGCCAAGAGACCCAGTACTTC | CASSSGGQETQYF
TRBJ2-5 | TRBD1 | TRBV27 | . | TGTGCCAGCAGTTTCGCCGGGACAGGGGGATTGGAGACCCAGTACTTC | CASSFAGTGGLETQYF
TRBJ1-2 | TRBD1 | TRBV30 | . | TGTGCCTGGAGCGCCGCCGGGACAGGGAACTATGGCTACACCTTC | CAWSAAGTGNYGYTF
TRBJ1-5 | . | TRBV23-1 | few | TGCGCCAGCAGTCAAATGAAGGGAGATAGCAATCAGCCCCAGCATTTT | CASSQMKGDSNQPQHF
TRBJ1-6 | . | TRBV5-1 | . | TGCGCCAGCAGGGCCTCCTATAATTCACCCCTCCACTTT | CASRASYNSPLHF
TRBJ2-2 | TRBD1 | TRBV7-9 | few | TGTGCCAGCAGCTCTACTGACAGGGTCACCGGGGAGCTGTTTTTT | CASSSTDRVTGELFF
TRBJ1-2 | . | TRBV6-1 | few | TGTGCCAGCAGTAAACCCGGGACTGCGGGCTACACCTTC | CASSKPGTAGYTF
TRBJ2-5 | . | TRBV2 | few | TGTGCCAGCAGTGGTCCCTTAAGTAAACTGAGTGGAGAGACCCAGTACTTC | CASSGPLSKLSGETQYF
TRBJ1-5 | TRBD1 | TRBV6-1 | . | TGTGCCAGCAGTGCGCGCGGACAGGGGGCCGGGAATCAGCCCCAGCATTTT | CASSARGQGAGNQPQHF
TRBJ2-3 | TRBD2 | TRBV10-3 | . | TGTGCCATCAGTGGGCGACTAGCGGGGGACACAGATACGCAGTATTTT | CAISGRLAGDTDTQYF
TRBJ1-1 | TRBD1 | TRBV6-1 | medium-sized | TGTGCCAGCAGTGATAAGGGCAGGGGGATTACTGAAGCTTTCTTT | CASSDKGRGITEAFF
TRBJ1-2 | . | TRBV12-3/TRBV12-4 | . | TGTGCCAGCAGTTTTGTGGAGTCCTATGGCTACACCTTC | CASSFVESYGYTF
TRBJ1-5 | . | TRBV2 | . | TGTGCCAGCAAATTCAGGAGGGGGGATAGCAATCAGCCCCAGCATTTT | CASKFRRGDSNQPQHF
TRBJ2-7 | TRBD1 | TRBV5-1 | few | TGCGCCAGCAGGTGGACAGGCGCCTACGAGCAGTACTTC | CASRWTGAYEQYF
TRBJ2-3 | TRBD2 | TRBV12-3/TRBV12-4 | . | TGTGCCAGCAGCCGGGGACTAGCGGAACCTAGCACAGATACGCAGTATTTT | CASSRGLAEPSTDTQYF
TRBJ1-1 | . | TRBV20-1 | . | TGCAGTGCTAGAGTCGCGGCGAGGGACTCTGAAGCTTTCTTT | CSARVAARDSEAFF
TRBJ2-5 | . | TRBV4-1 | . | TGCGCCAGCAGCCAAAGACCCCTAAAGACCCAGTACTTC | CASSQRPLKTQYF
TRBJ1-5 | . | TRBV20-1 | . | TGCAGTGCTAGAGATCTTGGGGGAAATCAGCCCCAGCATTTT | CSARDLGGNQPQHF